This T cell receptor beta chain was recorded in a study of a mutant IDH1 vaccine in newly diagnosed glioma (dated by TCRdb to about 2021). With regard to the full study: Across visits V03 through V10, patients got a total of eight vaccinations, given in weeks 1, 3, 5, 7, 11, 15, 19 and 23. Of the 32 patients who were treated, about 60% were male and about 40% were female, and the mean age was about 40 years. Vaccination began 4-6 weeks after radiotherapy alone, or alongside temozolomide cycles in the chemotherapy-containing groups. Prior to enrollment, standard therapy consisting of radiotherapy alone, temozolomide alone, or radiochemotherapy with temozolomide had been administered to patients, with the combination being received by most patients. Peripheral blood samples were drawn at six visits, namely V03 (baseline), V05, V07, V10, V12 and V13. Longitudinal TCRB deep sequencing was done for roughly 23 treated patients, wherever samples were available for exploratory analyses. General findings and caveats noted by the study authors: Changes in the top peripheral T cell clonotypes picked up by TCRB sequencing did not appear to be linked to pseudoprogression. Immune responses induced by the vaccine were seen in roughly 92% of patients across multiple MHC alleles. Availability determined which PBMC samples were chosen for TCRB deep sequencing. The authors noted that analyses of patient blood samples could not be reproduced because of sample limitations.

The germline V gene specifies SGHRS as CDR1 and YFSETQ as CDR2. A distance of 26 bases separates the germline ends of V and J, which lose 5 bases and 5 bases respectively. Its CDR3 holds 17 amino acids, cysteine through phenylalanine. Only CDR3 DNA is held: 51 bases, read in frame from base 1. The library was generated by the immunoSEQ multiplex PCR assay. Following the manufacturer's protocol, the hsTCRB Kit was used to amplify rearranged TCR beta chain sequences. Sequencing of TCRB libraries was carried out on an Illumina MiSeq. Processing in the source paper ran as follows. Demultiplexing, trimming and gene mapping were performed with the kit vendor's proprietary platform. The table comes from immuneACCESS by way of TCRdb, which keeps in-frame sequences with V and J called. Part of the clones is missing from these tables; in studies checked, under half for an unresolved V gene and the rest for unknown reasons. The V and J calls and the clone size are those of that table, but D and trimming were determined from the DNA. In this sample the table shows roughly 60,000 clones, 80% of which occur a single time. Roughly 6% of the sample belongs to the ten largest clones.

A note on this clone: Its recognized antigen is unknown. Nothing much larger sits one base from this clone, and base qualities are not available.

Interpreted using the paper, the time point label stands for: week 23, last vaccination. A 20-mer mutant IDH1 peptide at 300 micrograms in Montanide made up each vaccine dose, which was injected subcutaneously together with topical imiquimod. Donors had newly diagnosed WHO grade 3 or 4 IDH1-mutant astrocytomas with loss of nuclear ATRX. The samples were drawn from NOA16, a multicentre, single-arm, open-label phase I trial in Germany that tested a mutant IDH1 peptide vaccine in humans for the first time. The DNeasy Blood and Tissue Kit was used to extract genomic DNA from EDTA blood for TCRB sequencing.

Sequences were derived from PBMCs, sampled from a glioma patient whose treatment included an IDH1 peptide vaccine. The chain employs TRBV5-1 and TRBJ2-7; possibly the D gene is TRBD1, per 7 matching bases. The receptor's source is a man between 40 and 49 years old with glioma. The nucleotide sequence reads TGCGCCAGCAGTTGGTTGGGCTTTGACAGGGAGGTCGACGAGCAGTACTTC. This codes for CASSWLGFDREVDEQYF. Here the CDR3 is joined to the reference TRBV5-1 and TRBJ2-7 genes, and the full variable domain is: KAGVTQTPRYLIKTRGQQVTLSCSPISGHRSVSWYQQTPGQGLQFLFEYFSETQRNKGNFPGRFSGRQFSNSRSEMNVSTLELGDSALYLCASSWLGFDREVDEQYFGPGTRLTVT.